These 10 T cell receptor beta chains originate from one sample sequenced in a study of T-cell memory formation after mild COVID-19. In TCRdb, the 5' RACE reads were re-called with MiXCR into one record per CDR3 protein. The sample holds roughly 150,000 distinct CDR3 sequences, 10% to 15% seen once. Sequenced: PBMCs or a T cell subset sorted from them (not recorded which). The receptors derive from a man between 18 and 29 years old who had mild COVID-19 (a few samples of this study predate the infection). Cell type and time point are not known.

In its sample, this clonotype was seen a few times. The chain is built from TRBV6-5 and TRBJ2-5; 10 positions agree with TRBD1. The length of the CDR3 is 19 residues. After removal of 5 bases from V and 3 bases from J, the junction contained 18 bases not matched to a gene. The germline CDR1 and CDR2 sequences are MNHEY and SVGAGI. In DNA, the CDR3 is TGTGCCAGCAGTCGCCGCTGGGACAGGGGAGTTAGGGTGGAAGAGACCCAGTACTTC. This codes for CASSRRWDRGVRVEETQYF.

This clonotype was seen a handful of times. V gene TRBV20-1 combines with J gene TRBJ2-7; D perhaps matches TRBD1 (6 bases). The CDR3 has 12 amino acids. The germline V gene has CDR1 DFQATT and CDR2 SNEGSKA (reference sequence). Between the trimmed V and J ends, which lost 3 bases and 9 bases, there was a span of 15 bases. The CDR3 spells CSASRQDDGQYF. CDR3 in DNA: TGCAGTGCTAGTCGACAGGACGACGGGCAGTACTTC.

In its sample, this clonotype was seen a few times. The chain employs TRBV18 and TRBJ2-1; 10 bases line up with TRBD2. This CDR3 region has 15 residues. With 3 bases clipped from V and 7 bases from J, the junction kept 6 bases outside the gene matches. Germline lookup yields CDR1 KGHSH and CDR2 LQKENI. CDR3 region: CASSPSSGGENEQFF. Here the CDR3 DNA reads TGTGCCAGCTCACCGTCCAGCGGGGGGGAAAATGAGCAGTTCTTC.

The sample holds many counts of this clonotype. This chain connects TRBV12-3 or TRBV12-4 to TRBJ2-1; the D gene is possibly TRBD1 (6 bases). Trimming left V 5 bases short and J 6 bases short, with 17 bases between. This CDR3 region has 15 residues. The chain's CDR3 is CASSRRGVEGNEQFF. CDR3 nucleotide sequence: TGTGCCAGCAGTCGCAGGGGAGTTGAGGGCAATGAGCAGTTCTTC.

The sample holds many counts of this clonotype. This chain joins TRBV7-2 and TRBJ2-1, with 15 bases matching TRBD2. V lost 5 bases to trimming and J lost 2 bases; unmatched junction nucleotides: 10. The V gene's germline CDR1 is SGHTA and CDR2 FQGNSA. CDR3 length: 19 residues. The CDR3 DNA reads TGTGCCAGCAGCCCAGTCCTAGGGACTAGCGGGGGGACCTACAATGAGCAGTTCTTC. It yields the protein CASSPVLGTSGGTYNEQFF.

This clonotype has only a few counts. V and J are TRBV12-3 or TRBV12-4 and TRBJ2-5; no clear D gene. Trimming removed 1 base at V and 7 bases at J, with 10 bases between. The CDR3 spans 13 residues. The CDR3 loop reads CASSLGLKGTQYF. The CDR3 DNA follows: TGTGCCAGCAGTTTAGGACTTAAAGGGACCCAGTACTTC.

The table lists this clonotype with a few counts. The chain uses TRBV6-5 and TRBJ1-6; 8 bases align to TRBD1. This CDR3 is 17 amino acids long. Trimming at V came to 2 bases and at J to 9 bases, leaving 12 bases not matched to a gene. Germline V gene lookup returns CDR1 MNHEY and CDR2 SVGAGI. The CDR3 nucleotides read TGTGCCAGCAGTTACAGGGGACAGGACATATCGGGTTCACCCCTCCACTTT. Translation: CASSYRGQDISGSPLHF.

The chain joins TRBV5-1 to TRBJ1-2, with 7 bases matching TRBD1. V shed 6 bases, J shed 4 bases, and the junction held 6 bases outside the gene matches. Germline values: CDR1 SGHRS, CDR2 YFSETQ. The CDR3 totals 13 residues. DNA for the CDR3: TGCGCCAGCACCTCCGGGGACAGCTATGGCTACACCTTC. Protein product: CASTSGDSYGYTF.

The genes are TRBV19 and TRBJ1-5; no reliable D call. Trimming removed 10 bases from V and 0 bases from J, with 7 bases in between. The CDR3 covers 12 residues. Germline CDR1 is LNHDA and CDR2 is SQIVND (reference sequence). The CDR3, as DNA: TGTGCCACGGGGTATAGCAATCAGCCCCAGCATTTT. Encoded protein: CATGYSNQPQHF.

This clonotype was seen repeatedly, ten times or more. The chain carries TRBV10-3 and TRBJ2-1; 7 bases fit TRBD2. CDR1 ENHRY and CDR2 SYGVKD come from the germline V gene. This CDR3 region has 14 residues. The trim removed 3 bases at V and 5 bases at J, leaving 4 bases unmatched. CDR3 region: CAISDPGGDNEQFF. The CDR3 region has the DNA TGTGCCATCAGTGACCCTGGGGGGGACAATGAGCAGTTCTTC.